The present T cell receptor (beta chain) was sequenced within a study of OX40 agonist ivuxolimab in advanced cancers. Background on the study: Dose-escalation cases comprised hepatocellular carcinoma, melanoma, renal cell or head and neck cancer. Partial responses occurred in three patients (one hepatocellular carcinoma, two cutaneous melanoma).

Data came from immunoSEQ multiplex PCR; TCRdb stores just in-frame clones and leaves some out. Seen here are some 67,000 clones, approximately 91% observed once, and the top ten hold around 0.29%. Study-wide findings and caveats: Which antigen the expanded peripheral T cells recognized is unknown.

A word on this clone: Its target is not known.

The germline gives CDR1 SNHLY, CDR2 FYNNEI. The CDR3 loop spans 13 amino acids. The V gene lost 2 bases and the J gene lost 7 bases, with 6 bases spanning the gap. Sequences were derived from CD4+ or CD8+ T cells sorted from blood, sampled in a trial of the OX40 agonist ivuxolimab. The chain joins TRBV2 to TRBJ1-6; the D is unclear. The sequence was obtained from an adult with an advanced solid tumor such as melanoma, head and neck, liver or kidney cancer. The chain's CDR3 is CASSELRNSPLHF. The CDR3 DNA is TGTGCCAGCAGTGAACTTAGGAATTCACCCCTCCACTTT.